This T cell receptor (beta chain) was found in a study of blood T cell repertoires in COVID-19. Measured with immunoSEQ multiplex PCR; TCRdb has only the in-frame clones, and not every one. This sample has hundreds of thousands of clones, with about 89% found just once. Trimming pared 5 bases from V and 8 bases from J, leaving 23 bases between. This CDR3 has 16 residues. Germline assignment: CDR1 SGHRS and CDR2 YFSETQ. The receptor was derived from a man aged 35-49 years with acute or convalescent COVID-19. Sequenced sample: peripheral blood. The rearrangement uses TRBV5-1 and TRBJ2-1; possibly TRBD2 for D (5 bases). This chain's CDR3 is CASRSEVVRGSHEQFF. DNA for the CDR3: TGCGCCAGCAGGAGTGAGGTGGTTCGAGGGTCCCATGAGCAGTTCTTC.